This passage covers 30 T cell receptor beta chains from one sample sequenced in a study of blood T cell repertoires in COVID-19. Assay used: immunoSEQ multiplex PCR; TCRdb lists only in-frame clones, some missing. The table shows some 58,000 clones, with about 86% occurring only once. The sequencing input was peripheral blood. The source of these receptors is a man aged 40-50 years with acute or convalescent COVID-19.

CDR3 DNA: TGTGCCAGCAAGAAGACAGGGATGACTGAAGCTTTCTTT. It is translated as CASKKTGMTEAFF. V and J are TRBV6-5 and TRBJ1-1, with TRBD1 matching 7 bases. The CDR3 contains 13 residues. Germline V gene data show CDR1 as MNHEY and CDR2 as SVGAGI. J lost 5 bases, V lost 7 bases, and 7 bases had no gene match.

The V and J genes are TRBV9 and TRBJ2-3; 9 bases are a match to TRBD2. J gave up 0 bases and V 4 bases, and 6 bases lay outside the gene matches. This CDR3 has 16 amino acids. CDR1 SGDLS and CDR2 YYNGEE come from the germline V gene. The CDR3 nucleotides read TGTGCCAGCAGCATCTCCGGGACTAGCAGCACAGATACGCAGTATTTT. It specifies CASSISGTSSTDTQYF.

On this clone: The junction differs from germline at one of its ends, possibly a read error. The CDR3 is CATSGGGGSTDTQYF. The CDR3 nucleotides read TGTGCCACCAGTGGGGGGGGAGGGTCCACAGATACGCAGTATTTT. The chain employs TRBV28 and TRBJ2-3, with 7 bases identical to TRBD2. The CDR3 runs 15 residues. Germline values: CDR1 MDHEN, CDR2 SYDVKM.

V is TRBV2 and J is TRBJ1-5; D unclear. CDR1 and CDR2 (germline): SNHLY, FYNNEI. With 8 bases removed from V and 4 bases from J, the gap between germline ends came to 12 bases. The CDR3 length is 13 residues. The CDR3 DNA reads TGTGCCAGCGGAGCGTATGGTAATCAGCCCCAGCATTTT. Amino acids: CASGAYGNQPQHF. Complete variable domain (other parts from reference TRBV2 and TRBJ1-5): EPEVTQTPSHQVTQMGQEVILRCVPISNHLYFYWYRQILGQKVEFLVSFYNNEISEKSEIFDDQFSVERPDGSNFTLKIRSTKLEDSAMYFCASGAYGNQPQHFGDGTRLSIL.

This chain links TRBV3-1 (or the pseudogene TRBV3-2) with TRBJ2-7; D is unclear. Germline assignment: CDR1 LGHDT and CDR2 YNNKEL (reference sequence). This CDR3 is 14 amino acids long. With 4 bases removed from V and 0 bases from J, the gap between germline ends came to 10 bases. The CDR3 protein is CASSRDSSSYEQYF. CDR3 coding DNA: TGTGCCAGCAGCCGTGATTCTAGCTCCTACGAGCAGTACTTC.

This clone was observed a single time. The V call is TRBV15, the J call TRBJ2-5; 12 bases align to TRBD2. The CDR3 has 16 residues. V was pared by 3 bases and J by 5 bases, with 7 bases of the junction left unmatched. From germline, CDR1 is LNHNV and CDR2 YYDKDF (reference sequence). DNA for the CDR3: TGTGCCACCAGCAGCGCCTCTCTAGCGGGAGGGGAGACCCAGTACTTC. This translates into CATSSASLAGGETQYF.

This rearrangement joins TRBV6-5 to TRBJ2-7; 8 bases are a match to TRBD2. This CDR3 spans 15 amino acids. CDR1 and CDR2 (germline): MNHEY, SVGAGI. V shed 2 bases and J 0 bases; nucleotides not matched to a gene: 3. This chain's CDR3 is CASSYGRGVSYEQYF. The CDR3 DNA follows: TGTGCCAGCAGTTACGGGCGGGGGGTCTCCTACGAGCAGTACTTC.

This chain connects TRBV18 to TRBJ1-1; 7 bases are shared with TRBD1. The CDR3 sequence is 14 residues long. CDR1 and CDR2 (germline): KGHSH, LQKENI. The ends lost 6 bases at V and 2 bases at J; junction bases unmatched: 6. CDR3 nucleotide sequence: TGTGCCAGCTCGACGACAGGGACCAACACTGAAGCTTTCTTT. It is translated as CASSTTGTNTEAFF.

This sequence joins TRBV3-1 (or the pseudogene TRBV3-2) and TRBJ2-1; 11 nucleotides line up with TRBD2. The trim removed 5 bases at V and 2 bases at J, leaving 5 bases unmatched. The germline gives CDR1 LGHDT, CDR2 YNNKEL (reference sequence). The CDR3 runs to 16 residues. The CDR3 sequence is CASSSQTSGAYNEQFF. CDR3 DNA sequence: TGTGCCAGCAGCTCCCAGACTAGCGGGGCCTACAATGAGCAGTTCTTC.

The chain joins TRBV18 to TRBJ1-1; D is ambiguous. The V gene's germline CDR1 is KGHSH and CDR2 LQKENI. The germline V and J ends were trimmed by 3 bases and 1 base, with 15 bases remaining between them. The CDR3 runs 16 residues. The CDR3: CASSPLGRQENTEAFF. CDR3 DNA sequence: TGTGCCAGCTCACCTTTGGGGAGACAAGAGAACACTGAAGCTTTCTTT.

The chain is built from TRBV7-8 and TRBJ1-2; TRBD1 might be the D (5 bases). This CDR3 has 13 residues. CDR1 and CDR2 from the germline V gene are SGHVS and FQNEAQ. Deletions cut 5 bases from V and 7 bases from J, with 14 bases between. The CDR3 region has the DNA TGTGCCAGCAGCCGGCTGGTAGGGGTTGGCTACACCTTC. As protein: CASSRLVGVGYTF.

The V call is TRBV5-1, the J call TRBJ1-3; TRBD1 is a possible D gene (5 bases). The germline CDR1 and CDR2 sequences are SGHRS and YFSETQ. The CDR3 covers 14 residues. Trimming took off 0 bases at V and 5 bases at J, with 9 bases between the two ends. This chain's CDR3 is CASSLGGGRNTIYF. The CDR3 nucleotides are TGCGCCAGCAGCTTGGGCGGGGGTCGAAACACCATATATTTT.

This clone has a single count. The rearrangement joins TRBV7-8 to TRBJ2-1, with TRBD2 matching 11 bases. Germline values: CDR1 SGHVS, CDR2 FQNEAQ. V shed 6 bases, J shed 1 base, and the junction held 11 bases outside the gene matches. The CDR3 has 18 residues. CDR3 sequence: CASSRASGGSLSYNEQFF. The DNA of the CDR3 is TGTGCCAGCAGTAGAGCTAGCGGGGGGTCCCTTTCCTACAATGAGCAGTTCTTC.

A few counts support this clone. This CDR3 reads CASTVGGKPAGELFF. CDR3 sequence (DNA): TGTGCCAGCACTGTTGGCGGTAAGCCGGCCGGGGAGCTGTTTTTT. The V gene is TRBV5-6, the J gene TRBJ2-2; no reliable D call. This CDR3 is built from 15 residues. From germline, CDR1 is SGHDT and CDR2 YYEEEE. The V gene lost 6 bases and the J gene lost 6 bases, with 18 bases spanning the gap.

The DNA for the CDR3 is TGCGCCAGCAGCCAAGTAGAAGCCAGGGACTCTAATGAAAAACTGTTTTTT. It encodes CASSQVEARDSNEKLFF. The chain carries TRBV4-1 and TRBJ1-4, with D possibly matching TRBD1 (5 bases). With 1 base removed from V and 3 bases from J, the gap between germline ends came to 15 bases. The CDR3 length is 17 residues. Germline V gene lookup returns CDR1 MGHRA and CDR2 YSYEKL.

The chain employs TRBV2 and TRBJ1-2, with D perhaps matching TRBD1 (6 bases). Per the germline V gene, CDR1 is SNHLY and CDR2 is FYNNEI. This CDR3 region has 14 residues. Trimming stripped 5 bases from V and 6 bases from J, with 16 bases between. CDR3: CASSPGVPAHGYTF. DNA of the CDR3: TGTGCCAGCAGTCCAGGGGTCCCAGCGCATGGCTACACCTTC.

This chain connects TRBV7-9 to TRBJ1-1; D ambiguous. V lost 2 bases and J lost 5, with 12 bases in between. CDR1 is SEHNR, CDR2 FQNEAQ, per germline (reference sequence). The CDR3 sequence is 14 residues long. CDR3 loop: CASSLSERGTEAFF. CDR3 bases: TGTGCCAGCAGCTTATCGGAGCGGGGAACTGAAGCTTTCTTT.

This chain uses TRBV5-1 with TRBJ2-1; 7 nucleotides match TRBD1. V was pared by 0 bases and J by 9 bases, with 6 bases of the junction left unmatched. CDR1 and CDR2 from the germline V gene are SGHRS and YFSETQ. The CDR3 has 14 residues. This CDR3 reads CASSLERAGGEQFF. The CDR3 nucleotides are TGCGCCAGCAGCTTGGAGAGGGCAGGGGGTGAGCAGTTCTTC.

This clone was detected only a few times. The chain carries TRBV14 and TRBJ1-2; D may be TRBD1 (5 bases). V lost 0 bases and J lost 2, with 7 bases in between. Germline lookup yields CDR1 SGHDN and CDR2 FVKESK. CDR3 size: 14 residues. CDR3 amino acids: CASSQDRQNYGYTF. The CDR3 DNA reads as TGTGCCAGCAGCCAAGATCGACAGAACTATGGCTACACCTTC.

The chain employs TRBV6-1 and TRBJ2-1, with TRBD2 matching over 8 bases. This CDR3 comprises 15 residues. The V gene end was trimmed by 2 bases and the J gene end by 6 bases; junction bases not matched to a gene: 6. Germline-derived CDR1 and CDR2 are MNHNS and SASEGT. The CDR3 protein is CASSEFGSGVNEQFF. CDR3 DNA: TGTGCCAGCAGTGAATTCGGTAGCGGGGTCAATGAGCAGTTCTTC.

The genes are TRBV4-1 and TRBJ1-5; TRBD1 might be the D (5 bases). Trimming cost V 0 bases and J 7 bases, with 13 bases left between them. Germline assignment: CDR1 MGHRA and CDR2 YSYEKL. The CDR3 extends over 15 amino acids. Here the CDR3 reads CASSQDSGGGQPQHF. The CDR3, as DNA: TGCGCCAGCAGCCAAGATTCGGGGGGTGGGCAGCCCCAGCATTTT.

The sample holds one count of this clone. The chain carries TRBV2 and TRBJ1-5, with D hard to call. There are 16 residues in the CDR3. Germline CDR1 reads SNHLY; CDR2 reads FYNNEI. V was pared by 6 bases and J by 7 bases, with 22 bases between. The CDR3 sequence: CASRAPGGSAPQPQHF. CDR3 in DNA: TGTGCCAGCAGGGCCCCAGGAGGGTCTGCCCCCCAGCCCCAGCATTTT.

The chain couples TRBV19 to TRBJ1-5, with 8 bases lining up with TRBD1. The CDR3 has 17 residues. The ends lost 5 bases at V and 0 bases at J; junction bases unmatched: 9. Germline loops: CDR1 LNHDA, CDR2 SQIVND (reference sequence). This CDR3 is CASSRRDRTYSNQPQHF. CDR3 nucleotide sequence: TGTGCCAGTAGTCGTCGGGACAGGACTTATAGCAATCAGCCCCAGCATTTT.

This chain connects TRBV11-2 to TRBJ1-3; the D is unclear. The length of the CDR3 is 15 residues. Germline-derived CDR1 and CDR2 are SGHAT and FQNNGV. V lost 2 bases to trimming and J lost 6 bases, with 14 bases between them. CDR3 sequence: CASSLPAGSVNTIYF. The CDR3, as DNA: TGTGCCAGCAGCTTACCCGCGGGGAGTGTAAACACCATATATTTT.

For the CDR3, the DNA is TGTGCCAGCAGCCAAGATCTAGGCGGGGAGGAGGGAGAGACCCAGTACTTC. Translating gives CASSQDLGGEEGETQYF. This chain joins TRBV4-2 and TRBJ2-5; weak D call: TRBD2 (6 bases). The CDR3 loop spans 17 amino acids. V lost 0 bases to trimming and J lost 4 bases, with 18 bases between them. Germline CDR1 reads LGHNA; CDR2 reads YNFKEQ.

The chain employs TRBV30 and TRBJ2-7; 9 positions match TRBD2. The CDR3 has 14 residues. Germline V gene sequence: CDR1 GTSNPN, CDR2 SVGIG (reference sequence). V lost 3 bases to trimming and J lost 2 bases; unmatched junction nucleotides: 5. The CDR3 is CAWSGGGVAYEQYF. CDR3 bases: TGTGCCTGGAGCGGCGGGGGGGTCGCCTACGAGCAGTACTTC.

The rearrangement links TRBV5-6 to TRBJ1-2, with D uncertain. The germline CDR1 and CDR2 sequences are SGHDT and YYEEEE. Trimming stripped 4 bases from V and 8 bases from J, with 15 bases between. This CDR3 comprises 13 residues. The CDR3 coding sequence is TGTGCCAGCAGCCGAACCCCCTTGGGCGGCTACACCTTC. This codes for CASSRTPLGGYTF.

The chain joins TRBV5-4 to TRBJ1-4; D call uncertain. The V gene's germline CDR1 is SGHNT and CDR2 YYREEE (reference sequence). The CDR3 is 15 amino acids. V lost 3 bases, J lost 6 bases, and 15 bases lay in between. This CDR3 is CASSSKRSPDEKLFF. The CDR3 DNA is TGTGCCAGCAGCTCTAAGAGGAGCCCAGATGAAAAACTGTTTTTT.

This chain connects TRBV5-8 to TRBJ1-6; possibly TRBD1 for D (5 bases). The germline V gene has CDR1 SGHTS and CDR2 YDEGEE. Trimming cost V 0 bases and J 10 bases, with 11 bases left between them. The CDR3 spans 14 residues. The CDR3: CASSLGRVGSPLHF. The CDR3 coding sequence is TGTGCCAGCAGCTTGGGCAGGGTGGGCTCACCCCTCCACTTT.

This CDR3 reads CASSHDRDTEAFF. The CDR3, as DNA: TGTGCCAGCAGTCACGACAGGGACACTGAAGCTTTCTTT. J is TRBJ1-1 and V is TRBV6-5; TRBD1 matches at 7 bases. Germline assignment: CDR1 MNHEY and CDR2 SVGAGI. V shed 5 bases and J 3 bases; nucleotides not matched to a gene: 3. CDR3 length: 13 residues.